These 30 T cell receptor beta chains were all obtained from the same sample, sequenced in a study of shared clonotypes between healthy human individuals (dated by TCRdb to about 2020). The library was produced with the immunoSEQ multiplex PCR assay. TCRdb took this table from immuneACCESS and kept in-frame rearrangements with V and J called. Such tables lack part of the clones; where checked against another copy, unresolved V genes explain under half of the gap, and the rest is unexplained. For this sample the table gives roughly 2.6 million clones, of which approximately 90% were detected only once. Of the sample, around 0.14% falls within the top ten clones. The sequencing input was naive CD4+ T cells sorted from blood. Taken with the paper, the label for cell subset or site translates to: CD45RA+ positively selected. The receptors were gathered from a man aged 18 to 29 in good health.

This chain joins TRBV5-1 and TRBJ1-5, with 7 positions matching TRBD1. CDR1 and CDR2 (germline): SGHRS, YFSETQ. The CDR3 extends over 16 amino acids. With V trimmed by 1 base and J by 2 bases, 6 bases remained unmatched. The CDR3 sequence: CASSLLGGGGNQPQHF. CDR3 bases: TGCGCCAGCAGCTTGTTGGGAGGGGGCGGCAATCAGCCCCAGCATTTT.

V gene TRBV7-9 combines with J gene TRBJ2-1; 9 bases map to TRBD1. Trimming removed 4 bases from V and 7 bases from J; junction bases left unmatched: 5. Germline CDR1 and CDR2: SEHNR and FQNEAQ (reference sequence). This CDR3 spans 14 amino acids. The CDR3 reads CASSSGTGQNEQFF. DNA of the CDR3: TGTGCCAGCAGCTCCGGGACAGGGCAAAATGAGCAGTTCTTC.

For this clone: The same CDR3 arises from other DNA sequences in this sample as well. The genes are TRBV29-1 and TRBJ1-4; D remains unclear. Per germline, CDR1 SQVTM and CDR2 ANQGSEA. V lost 4 bases to trimming and J lost 0 bases, with 3 bases between them. This CDR3 is 12 amino acids long. The CDR3 DNA reads TGCAGCGTTGGTGCAACTAATGAAAAACTGTTTTTT. This gives the protein CSVGATNEKLFF.

A word on this clone: Other nucleotide sequences from this sample produce the same CDR3. The chain is built from TRBV11-2 and TRBJ1-1; the D gene is possibly TRBD1 (5 bases). The V gene's germline CDR1 is SGHAT and CDR2 FQNNGV. The V end was cut by 1 base, the J end by 1 base, with 7 bases between. There are 14 residues in the CDR3. Written as DNA, the CDR3 is TGTGCCAGCAGCTTAGGGGGGGAGAACACTGAAGCTTTCTTT. Translated, it gives CASSLGGENTEAFF.

On this clone: The same CDR3 is also encoded by other DNA sequences in this sample. The rearrangement links TRBV10-3 to TRBJ1-6, with D unresolved. Germline CDR1 and CDR2: ENHRY and SYGVKD. This CDR3 is built from 13 residues. The V and J ends lost 4 bases and 7 bases respectively, with 8 bases between them. As DNA, the CDR3 is TGTGCCATCAGTGGGACGGAGAATTCACCCCTCCACTTT. It codes for CAISGTENSPLHF.

This chain connects TRBV10-3 to TRBJ1-1, with a tentative D call TRBD1 (5 bases). The V end lost 7 bases, the J end lost 0 bases, and 15 bases lay between the germline ends. The germline V gene encodes CDR1 ENHRY and CDR2 SYGVKD. This CDR3 comprises 15 residues. The CDR3 loop reads CAITSGDSLNTEAFF. The CDR3 region has the DNA TGTGCCATCACGTCAGGCGACAGTTTGAACACTGAAGCTTTCTTT.

The chain has TRBV7-2 and TRBJ2-7; 12 bases match TRBD2. Trimming cost V 3 bases and J 7 bases; bases outside gene matches: 4. This CDR3 spans 14 amino acids. Germline V gene sequence: CDR1 SGHTA, CDR2 FQGNSA. The CDR3 spells CASSLTSGSREQYF. The CDR3 coding sequence is TGTGCCAGCAGCTTGACTAGCGGGAGCCGGGAGCAGTACTTC.

The chain recombines TRBV7-6 with TRBJ1-6, with D unclear. Trimming took 2 bases from V and 5 from J, leaving 7 bases between them. Germline assignment: CDR1 SGHVS and CDR2 FNYEAQ. The CDR3 extends over 14 amino acids. The CDR3 region is CASSLMANNSPLHF. CDR3 nucleotides: TGTGCCAGCAGCTTAATGGCGAATAATTCACCCCTCCACTTT.

The chain is built from TRBV10-2 and TRBJ2-7; tentatively, D is TRBD1 or TRBD2 (6 bases each). This CDR3 is 15 amino acids long. Germline loops: CDR1 WSHSY, CDR2 SAAADI. The V and J ends lost 4 bases and 1 base respectively, with 14 bases between them. CDR3 loop: CASSGGGPGSYEQYF. The CDR3 bases are TGCGCCAGCAGTGGAGGGGGGCCTGGGTCCTACGAGCAGTACTTC.

CDR3 in DNA: TGTGCCAGCAGCCGAATAAAAGCTAGCACAGATACGCAGTATTTT. Translating gives CASSRIKASTDTQYF. The gene calls are TRBV6-1 and TRBJ2-3; D unclear. Germline V lookup: CDR1 MNHNS, CDR2 SASEGT. With 6 bases removed from V and 0 bases from J, the gap between germline ends came to 13 bases. The CDR3 consists of 15 residues.

The chain uses TRBV2 and TRBJ1-2; D gene uncertain. Germline V CDR1 and CDR2: SNHLY, FYNNEI. CDR3 length: 13 amino acids. Trimming removed 7 bases from V and 5 bases from J, with 14 bases in between. This chain's CDR3 is CASMAAGGYGYTF. The CDR3 coding sequence is TGTGCCAGCATGGCGGCAGGAGGGTATGGCTACACCTTC.

This chain uses TRBV6-6 with TRBJ2-1, with 7 bases lining up with TRBD2. The CDR3 spans 15 residues. V shed 5 bases and J 7 bases; nucleotides not matched to a gene: 11. Germline V gene data show CDR1 as MNHNY and CDR2 as SVGAGI (reference sequence). CDR3 amino acids: CASSRAGTTSNEQFF. The CDR3 DNA follows: TGTGCCAGCAGTCGTGCCGGGACTACGTCTAATGAGCAGTTCTTC.

J is TRBJ1-4 and V is TRBV13; 7 nucleotides match TRBD1. Germline CDR1 reads PRHDT; CDR2 reads FYEKMQ (reference sequence). This CDR3 has 14 amino acids. J lost 7 bases, V lost 4 bases, and 6 bases had no gene match. The CDR3 sequence is CASSSGGRGEKLFF. CDR3 DNA: TGTGCCAGCAGCTCAGGGGGTCGAGGTGAAAAACTGTTTTTT.

The genes are TRBV9 and TRBJ2-3, with 8 positions matching TRBD2. In germline, CDR1 is SGDLS, CDR2 YYNGEE. This CDR3 is built from 15 residues. J gave up 0 bases and V 0 bases, and 0 bases lay outside the gene matches. The CDR3 spells CASSVERGSTDTQYF. CDR3 coding DNA: TGTGCCAGCAGCGTAGAGCGGGGGAGCACAGATACGCAGTATTTT.

The V call is TRBV6-6, the J call TRBJ2-7, with 8 bases matching TRBD1. Germline CDR1 and CDR2: MNHNY and SVGAGI (reference sequence). This CDR3 region has 14 residues. Trimming removed 6 bases from V and 3 bases from J; junction bases left unmatched: 7. CDR3 region: CASSPQGASYEQYF. In DNA, the CDR3 is TGTGCCAGCAGCCCGCAGGGGGCAAGCTACGAGCAGTACTTC.

This chain joins TRBV20-1 and TRBJ1-2; D not resolved. The CDR3 contains 11 residues. Trimming cost V 6 bases and J 4 bases, with 9 bases left between them. Germline V gene data show CDR1 as DFQATT and CDR2 as SNEGSKA (reference sequence). This CDR3 reads CSAPPGYGYTF. In nucleotides, the CDR3 is TGCAGTGCCCCGCCGGGCTATGGCTACACCTTC.

The V and J genes are TRBV27 and TRBJ2-3, with 8 bases fitting TRBD1. Per germline, CDR1 MNHEY and CDR2 SMNVEV (reference sequence). V lost 5 bases and J lost 1; bases outside the gene matches: 17. CDR3 size: 19 residues. CDR3 DNA: TGTGCCAGCAGTCCCAGGGGGCGCCTCCCTAGCGAGGGCACAGATACGCAGTATTTT. Translation gives CASSPRGRLPSEGTDTQYF.

The J gene is TRBJ2-2, the V gene TRBV5-1; TRBD2 matches at 8 bases. Losses at the gene ends were 0 bases for V and 6 bases for J; bases not matched to a gene: 4. CDR1 is SGHRS, CDR2 YFSETQ, per germline. The CDR3 totals 15 residues. The CDR3 sequence: CASSLASGWAGELFF. CDR3 nucleotide sequence: TGCGCCAGCAGCTTGGCTAGCGGGTGGGCCGGGGAGCTGTTTTTT.

The V gene is TRBV10-3, the J gene TRBJ2-5; possibly TRBD1 for D (5 bases). Deletions cut 3 bases from V and 5 bases from J, with 7 bases between. Germline lookup yields CDR1 ENHRY and CDR2 SYGVKD. The CDR3 is 12 residues long. The CDR3 DNA reads TGTGCCATCAGTGACAGGGTGGAGACCCAGTACTTC. This codes for CAISDRVETQYF.

This chain joins TRBV9 and TRBJ2-5, with 10 positions matching TRBD2. This CDR3 contains 15 residues. CDR1 and CDR2 (germline): SGDLS, YYNGEE. Trimming removed 0 bases from V and 9 bases from J; junction bases left unmatched: 8. Here the CDR3 DNA reads TGTGCCAGCAGCGTAGGGACTAGCGGCCCAGGGCCCCAGTACTTC. This sequence encodes CASSVGTSGPGPQYF. Combining the CDR3 with reference TRBV9 and TRBJ2-5 gives the whole variable domain DSGVTQTPKHLITATGQRVTLRCSPRSGDLSVYWYQQSLDQGLQFLIQYYNGEERAKGNILERFSAQQFPDLHSELNLSSLELGDSALYFCASSVGTSGPGPQYFGPGTRLLVL.

The chain employs TRBV7-3 and TRBJ2-3; D is ambiguous. Germline values: CDR1 SGHTA, CDR2 FQGTGA. This CDR3 region has 15 residues. The ends were cut back, 5 bases at V and 0 bases at J, with 12 bases in the middle. CDR3 amino acids: CASSQTSTSTDTQYF. CDR3 DNA: TGTGCCAGCAGCCAGACAAGTACTAGCACAGATACGCAGTATTTT.

This sequence joins TRBV28 and TRBJ1-3; D is uncertain. Trimming took 6 bases from V and 1 from J, leaving 13 bases between them. The CDR3 extends over 15 amino acids. Germline CDR1 is MDHEN and CDR2 is SYDVKM. The CDR3 sequence is CASSVEEESGNTIYF. Here the CDR3 DNA reads TGTGCCAGCAGCGTGGAGGAGGAATCTGGAAACACCATATATTTT. Drawing the rest from reference TRBV28 and TRBJ1-3, the complete variable domain is DVKVTQSSRYLVKRTGEKVFLECVQDMDHENMFWYRQDPGLGLRLIYFSYDVKMKEKGDIPEGYSVSREKKERFSLILESASTNQTSMYLCASSVEEESGNTIYFGEGSWLTVV.

The chain carries TRBV29-1 and TRBJ1-1, with TRBD1 matching 7 bases. Germline-derived CDR1 and CDR2 are SQVTM and ANQGSEA. The V gene end was trimmed by 7 bases and the J gene end by 0 bases; junction bases not matched to a gene: 8. The CDR3 has 14 amino acids. The CDR3 spells CSANGGQLNTEAFF. CDR3 bases: TGCAGCGCGAACGGGGGACAGTTGAACACTGAAGCTTTCTTT.

The chain combines TRBV19 with TRBJ1-4; D possibly corresponds to TRBD1 (5 bases). The CDR3 contains 15 residues. V was clipped by 3 bases and J by 6 bases, with 14 bases between them. The germline gives CDR1 LNHDA, CDR2 SQIVND (reference sequence). In DNA form, the CDR3 reads TGTGCCAGTAGTATCTTTTGGGGGTCCGATGAAAAACTGTTTTTT. It is translated as CASSIFWGSDEKLFF.

The rearrangement uses TRBV10-1 and TRBJ2-7, with D tentatively TRBD1 or TRBD2 (5 bases each). Germline CDR1 and CDR2: WNHNN and SYGVQD (reference sequence). CDR3 length: 15 amino acids. V lost 6 bases to trimming and J lost 7 bases, with 22 bases between them. CDR3 nucleotides: TGCGCCAGCAGCGAGGACCGGGGCCCGATGGGGGAGCAGTACTTC. This gives the protein CASSEDRGPMGEQYF.

Note on this clone: Other DNA sequences from this sample encode an identical CDR3 as well. The chain is built from TRBV15 and TRBJ2-3; TRBD1 might be the D (6 bases). The CDR3 sequence is 16 residues long. Per germline, CDR1 LNHNV and CDR2 YYDKDF (reference sequence). Trimming removed 0 bases at V and 1 base at J, with 11 bases between. CDR3 amino acids: CATSRDPAGGTDTQYF. For the CDR3, the DNA is TGTGCCACCAGCAGAGATCCGGCAGGGGGCACAGATACGCAGTATTTT. Using reference TRBV15 and TRBJ2-3 for the parts outside the CDR3, the full variable domain is DAMVIQNPRYQVTQFGKPVTLSCSQTLNHNVMYWYQQKSSQAPKLLFHYYDKDFNNEADTPDNFQSRRPNTSFCFLDIRSPGLGDTAMYLCATSRDPAGGTDTQYFGPGTRLTVL.

The chain recombines TRBV2 with TRBJ2-3; 13 positions match TRBD2. The CDR3 consists of 19 residues. Germline values: CDR1 SNHLY, CDR2 FYNNEI. V was clipped by 2 bases and J by 2 bases; unmatched bases: 10. CDR3 sequence: CASSERWTSGGRYTDTQYF. CDR3 sequence (DNA): TGTGCCAGCAGTGAAAGATGGACTAGCGGGGGCCGGTACACAGATACGCAGTATTTT.

The V and J genes are TRBV10-3 and TRBJ1-5, with 9 positions matching TRBD1. CDR3 size: 17 residues. In germline, CDR1 is ENHRY, CDR2 SYGVKD. J was trimmed by 2 bases and V by 2 bases; bases with no gene match: 7. The CDR3 nucleotides read TGTGCCATCAGTGAGGGGGACAGGGCGAGGGGCAATCAGCCCCAGCATTTT. Translation gives CAISEGDRARGNQPQHF.

The rearrangement joins TRBV18 to TRBJ1-4; D is unclear. Germline CDR1 is KGHSH and CDR2 is LQKENI. V was pared by 5 bases and J by 1 base, with 5 bases between. CDR3 length equals 13 residues. Written as DNA, the CDR3 is TGTGCCAGCTCAGTAGGAACTAATGAAAAACTGTTTTTT. This encodes CASSVGTNEKLFF. The full variable domain, rest sourced from reference TRBV18 and TRBJ1-4, is NAGVMQNPRHLVRRRGQEARLRCSPMKGHSHVYWYRQLPEEGLKFMVYLQKENIIDESGMPKERFSAEFPKEGPSILRIQQVVRGDSAAYFCASSVGTNEKLFFGSGTQLSVL.

The chain is built from TRBV9 and TRBJ2-3; D may match TRBD1 or TRBD2 (5 bases each). The V end lost 1 base, the J end lost 2 bases, and 20 bases lay between the germline ends. The CDR3 length is 18 residues. Germline V gene sequence: CDR1 SGDLS, CDR2 YYNGEE. DNA of the CDR3: TGTGCCAGCAGCGTACAACTCGGGACCAAAATCAACACAGATACGCAGTATTTT. Encoded protein: CASSVQLGTKINTDTQYF.